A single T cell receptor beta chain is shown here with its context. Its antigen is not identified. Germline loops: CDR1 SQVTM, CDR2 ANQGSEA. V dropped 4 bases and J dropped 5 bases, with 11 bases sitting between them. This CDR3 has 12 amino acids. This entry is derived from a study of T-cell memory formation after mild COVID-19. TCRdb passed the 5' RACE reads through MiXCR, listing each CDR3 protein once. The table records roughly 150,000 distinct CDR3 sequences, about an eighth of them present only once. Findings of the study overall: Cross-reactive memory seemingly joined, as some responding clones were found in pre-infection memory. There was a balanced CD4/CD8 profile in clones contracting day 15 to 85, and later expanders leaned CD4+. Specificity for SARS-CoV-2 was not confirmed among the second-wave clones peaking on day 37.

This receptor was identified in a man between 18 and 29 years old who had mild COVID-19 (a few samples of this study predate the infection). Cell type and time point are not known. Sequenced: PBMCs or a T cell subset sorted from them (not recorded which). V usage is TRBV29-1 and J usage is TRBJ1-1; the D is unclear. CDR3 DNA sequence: TGCAGCGTTGTGGAGGGTTGGACTGAAGCTTTCTTT. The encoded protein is CSVVEGWTEAFF.